This T cell receptor beta chain was captured by sequencing in a study of human T cells and chemical hapten exposure. Study background: An area of 2 cm by roughly 2.2 cm on upper inner arm skin received 2% DPC for sensitization. Broader study findings: DPC sensitization produced no change in TCRs with frequency above 1 in 1000. Alopecia in all donors means immunity may differ from healthy individuals.

The sample's time point: patch test 2, 6 weeks after DPC sensitization. Stated treatment: therapeutic diphenylcyclopropenone sensitization with weekly scalp DPC. Attachment of unique molecular identifiers to individual cDNA molecules was performed in the library. TCRdb re-called the RACE reads with MiXCR, one entry per CDR3 protein. The table lists a few hundred thousand distinct CDR3 sequences, more than 5% of them singletons, with around 5.6% in the top ten. The CDR3 is made up of 15 amino acids. Germline CDR1 is LGHDT and CDR2 is YNNKEL (reference sequence). Trimming stripped 1 base from V and 3 bases from J, with 12 bases between. This clonotype has a handful of counts. Its matching antigen is unknown.

The chain has TRBV3-1 and TRBJ1-1, with unresolved D. This receptor was taken from a woman aged 18-29 years with alopecia areata. Some clones in this sample may be carry-over from other donors' samples. Sequencing used whole blood, obtained in connection with sensitization to the hapten diphenylcyclopropenone (DPC). In DNA form, the CDR3 reads TGTGCCAGCAGCCAAGGAGGAGGGCTTGACACTGAAGCTTTCTTT. Protein product: CASSQGGGLDTEAFF. Looking up the rest from reference TRBV3-1 and TRBJ1-1 gives the full variable domain: DTAVSQTPKYLVTQMGNDKSIKCEQNLGHDTMYWYKQDSKKFLKIMFSYNNKELIINETVPNRFSPKSPDKAHLNLHINSLELGDSAVYFCASSQGGGLDTEAFFGQGTRLTVV.